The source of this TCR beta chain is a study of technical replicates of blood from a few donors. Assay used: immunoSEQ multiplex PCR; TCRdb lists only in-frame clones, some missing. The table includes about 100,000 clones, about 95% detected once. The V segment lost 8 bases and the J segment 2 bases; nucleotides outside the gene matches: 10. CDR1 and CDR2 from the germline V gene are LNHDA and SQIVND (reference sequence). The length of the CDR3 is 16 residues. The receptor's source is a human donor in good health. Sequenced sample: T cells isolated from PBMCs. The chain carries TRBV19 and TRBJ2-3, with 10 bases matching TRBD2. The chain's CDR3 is CASGGIAGGVTDTQYF. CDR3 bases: TGTGCCAGTGGTGGTATAGCGGGAGGAGTCACAGATACGCAGTATTTT. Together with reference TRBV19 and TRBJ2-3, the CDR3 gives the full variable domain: DGGITQSPKYLFRKEGQNVTLSCEQNLNHDAMYWYRQDPGQGLRLIYYSQIVNDFQKGDIAEGYSVSREKKESFPLTVTSAQKNPTAFYLCASGGIAGGVTDTQYFGPGTRLTVL.